This record covers a single T cell receptor beta chain. What it binds is not known. The authors ran a second PCR of about 6 to 12 cycles using a sample-barcoded 5' primer and a J-beta primer mix. Via MiXCR, TCRdb re-called the 5' RACE reads, giving one row per CDR3 protein. The data contain over 1,300,000 distinct CDR3 sequences, roughly 60% of them singletons. These data come from a study of blood T cells in healthy people across ages. Study results and limitations: Any conclusive comparison of naive versus antigen-experienced cells was prevented by using unsorted PBMCs.

The CDR3 totals 14 residues. V was pared by 4 bases and J by 7 bases, with 14 bases between. In germline, CDR1 is SGHAT, CDR2 FQNNGV. Input material: blood. The V gene is TRBV11-2, the J gene TRBJ2-1; D is unclear. The clonotype originates from a man younger than 35 in good health. The CDR3 DNA follows: TGTGCCAGCAGCTCTACTGAGGCGTTGAATGAGCAGTTCTTC. Translated: CASSSTEALNEQFF. The full variable domain, in which reference TRBV11-2 and TRBJ2-1 provide the parts outside the CDR3, is EAGVAQSPRYKIIEKRQSVAFWCNPISGHATLYWYQQILGQGPKLLIQFQNNGVVDDSQLPKDRFSAERLKGVDSTLKIQPAKLEDSAVYLCASSSTEALNEQFFGPGTRLTVL.